Presented here are 7 T cell receptor beta chains from one specimen sequenced in a study of blood T cell repertoires in COVID-19. Sequenced by immunoSEQ multiplex PCR; TCRdb stores in-frame clones only, minus some. The repertoire consists of some 270,000 clones, with around nine tenths occurring once and the leading ten covering 1.7%. Sequences were obtained from PBMCs or T cells enriched from blood (not recorded which). The source is a middle-aged woman who had recovered from COVID-19.

The genes are TRBV10-3 and TRBJ2-7; 7 bases are shared with TRBD1. The CDR3 spans 17 residues. CDR1 is ENHRY and CDR2 is SYGVKD in the germline V gene. The trim removed 5 bases at V and 0 bases at J, leaving 13 bases unmatched. CDR3 protein: CAISQNNRDSISYEQYF. In DNA, the CDR3 is TGTGCCATCAGTCAGAACAACCGGGACAGCATCTCCTACGAGCAGTACTTC.

V usage is TRBV19 and J usage is TRBJ2-7; perhaps TRBD2 as D (5 bases). CDR3 length: 14 amino acids. Trimming left V 1 base short and J 5 bases short, with 12 bases between. Germline V gene data show CDR1 as LNHDA and CDR2 as SQIVND (reference sequence). As DNA, the CDR3 is TGTGCCAGTAGTATAGTCGGGGTAAGAAACGAGCAGTACTTC. As protein: CASSIVGVRNEQYF.

The chain links TRBV5-8 to TRBJ2-7, with TRBD1 matching over 7 bases. Germline V gene data show CDR1 as SGHTS and CDR2 as YDEGEE. V shed 1 base and J 11 bases; nucleotides not matched to a gene: 0. The CDR3 loop spans 10 amino acids. The CDR3: CASSLTGEYF. The DNA of the CDR3 is TGTGCCAGCAGCTTGACAGGGGAGTACTTC.

In this sample, this clone turned up once. This chain connects TRBV5-4 to TRBJ1-2, with TRBD1 matching 7 bases. With V trimmed by 4 bases and J by 5 bases, 5 bases remained unmatched. The CDR3 spans 13 residues. Germline assignment: CDR1 SGHNT and CDR2 YYREEE (reference sequence). The CDR3 coding sequence is TGTGCCAGCAGCCCCCGACAGGGATATGGCTACACCTTC. As protein: CASSPRQGYGYTF.

The sample holds one count of this clone. The gene calls are TRBV6-5 and TRBJ2-7; the D gene is possibly TRBD1 (6 bases). CDR1 MNHEY and CDR2 SVGAGI come from the germline V gene. The CDR3 contains 11 residues. Trimming removed 6 bases from V and 4 bases from J, with 7 bases in between. Here the CDR3 reads CASRTGYEQYF. CDR3 nucleotides: TGTGCCAGCAGGACAGGTTACGAGCAGTACTTC.

Concerning this clone: Other nucleotide sequences in the sample specify the same CDR3. The chain recombines TRBV9 with TRBJ2-1; 7 positions match TRBD2. The CDR3 spans 15 residues. With V trimmed by 0 bases and J by 4 bases, 4 bases remained unmatched. Per germline, CDR1 SGDLS and CDR2 YYNGEE. The CDR3 here is CASSVDSGDYNEQFF. The CDR3 DNA reads TGTGCCAGCAGCGTAGACAGCGGGGATTACAATGAGCAGTTCTTC.

The chain carries TRBV29-1 and TRBJ2-1; weak D call: TRBD1 (5 bases). Between the trimmed V and J ends, which lost 3 bases and 10 bases, there was a span of 19 bases. CDR1 and CDR2 (germline): SQVTM, ANQGSEA. There are 14 residues in the CDR3. CDR3: CSVEGRTMLTEQFF. CDR3 DNA sequence: TGCAGCGTTGAGGGGCGGACAATGCTTACGGAGCAGTTCTTC.